This T cell receptor (beta chain) came from a study of cytotoxic CD8 clonotypes in ibrutinib-treated CLL (dated by TCRdb to the early 2020s). At the level of the whole study: In this cohort, 15 or so patients were treatment-naive and ten to twelve were relapsed/refractory, while approximately 18 had unmutated IGHV. Response samples were obtained after a median of roughly eleven months of treatment, with a range of about 6 to 40 months. Longitudinal samples were obtainable from about 30% of the roughly 90 participants in the trial. All remission and progressive disease samples were collected while patients were still receiving ibrutinib. Responses were partial in around 25 patients and complete in 2; after median approximately 69 months follow-up, some 15 stayed in remission and roughly twelve progressed. On average, each sample had 255,043 productive templates and approximately 85,000 productive rearrangements. Cryopreserved peripheral blood mononuclear cells were collected before treatment, at response, and at either disease progression or sustained remission. The full study reports these points: Sampling times were not matched between patients in sustained remission and patients whose disease was progressing, and lymph node repertoires were not examined. Clonality increased at ibrutinib response, stayed stable in sustained remission, and fell back toward baseline at progression. Baseline clonality exceeded that of age-matched healthy donors and correlated strongly with circulating CD8+ T-cell counts. Public clonotypes were rare and either shrank or stayed stable during treatment, and the rise in clonality at ibrutinib response reflected expansion of private clonotypes.

The CDR3 contains 17 residues, cysteine and phenylalanine counted. CDR3 DNA only is kept here, 51 bases in frame from base 1. The junction shows trimming of 0 bases on V and 2 bases on J, plus 14 bases between the germline ends. The germline V gene (reference sequence) yields LNHNV for CDR1 and YYDKDF for CDR2. The time point label corresponds to: roughly 12 months on ibrutinib. For TCR beta library preparation, 1.5 to 2 micrograms of genomic DNA were isolated from cryopreserved PBMCs. Longitudinal blood samples from CLL patients on ibrutinib monotherapy were analyzed using high-throughput TCR beta sequencing. The patients took part in an open-label, single-center phase 2 trial of ibrutinib monotherapy. Note on this clone: The antigen it recognizes is unknown. No base quality information exists; no much larger clone differs at one position.

Each clonotype received, on average, 10x coverage in deep resolution sequencing performed on a MiSeq, where the target depth lay between 1 in 1 million and 1 in 200,000 T cells. TCR beta libraries were generated with the immunoSEQ hsTCRB Kit. Per the authors' processing: Data were analyzed with ImmunoSEQ Data Assistant and ImmunoSEQ Analyzer, with V, D and J genes assigned per IMGT definitions. Clonality, which ranges from 0 to 1, was calculated as one minus the normalized Shannon entropy of productive rearrangement frequencies. Only overrepresented clonotypes making up at least 0.05% of each patient's repertoire were included in the public clonotype analysis. Some 14 age-matched healthy donor repertoires from immuneACCESS served as clonality controls. TCRdb's version of the immuneACCESS table is confined to in-frame rearrangements and falls short of the full clone set. An unresolved V gene accounts for under half of the shortfall where checked; the remainder is of unknown origin. V and J calls and clone size are given by that table; D and trimming were obtained from the DNA. The sample yields some 200,000 clones; nearly 80% were counted once. Approximately 10% of the sample goes to the ten largest clones.

The clonotype was recovered from a human donor with chronic lymphocytic leukemia. The chain employs TRBV15 and TRBJ1-3; there is no confident call for the D gene. Sequencing was performed on PBMCs, taken after 12 months of ibrutinib treatment. The nucleotide sequence is TGTGCCACCAGCAGAGATCCGGCACGGGGTACTGGAAACACCATATATTTT. It translates to CATSRDPARGTGNTIYF.